The source of this T cell receptor (beta chain) is a study of regulatory dendritic cells for organ transplantation. The CDR3 length is 13 residues. In germline, CDR1 is WNHNN, CDR2 SYGVQD (reference sequence). V trimming: 6 bases; J trimming: 6 bases; junction bases outside the gene matches: 2. The study, taken as a whole, reports: Mature dendritic cells appeared to drive more memory CD8+ clonal expansion than regulatory ones. Memory CD8+ T cells were the most oligoclonal; naive cells were highly diverse.

With respect to this clone: Its antigen is unidentified.

The assay was immunoSEQ multiplex PCR, and TCRdb's table has in-frame clones only and misses some. The data hold about 38,000 clones, with 75% to 95% observed a single time. V and J are TRBV10-1 and TRBJ1-6; 7 bases align to TRBD1. The TCR originated in a human donor in good health. Sequenced input: naive CD8+ T cells from blood. Subset given: CD45RA+ naive T cells. CDR3 region: CASRGDSNSPLHF. The CDR3 coding sequence is TGCGCCAGCAGGGGGGACAGTAATTCACCCCTCCACTTT.